This TCR beta chain was documented in a study of cytomegalovirus exposure and HLA in healthy donors. Findings of the study overall: Subsequent analysis of the 120 or so validation repertoires found a tendency for first-cohort TCR clusters to co-occur. A list of around 150 TCR beta chains associated with cytomegalovirus was given. Despite most TCR sequences being rare, some public TCRs occurred in many donors.

This table comes from immunoSEQ multiplex PCR, and its TCRdb copy is limited to in-frame clones, with some not included. The data hold hundreds of thousands of clones, with 86% observed a single time. There are 15 residues in the CDR3. CDR1 is SGHTA and CDR2 is FQGTGA in the germline V gene. Germline trimming cut 3 bases from V and 1 base from J; bases unmatched to any gene: 4. Worth noting for this clone: Its cognate antigen is unknown.

The validation cohort, a group of 120 or so subjects, included the donors and was separate from the approximately 680-subject first cohort. This TCR was sampled from a woman under 30 in good health and CMV-seronegative. The J gene is TRBJ1-1, the V gene TRBV7-3; 8 nucleotides match TRBD1. Sequencing used PBMCs. The DNA for the CDR3 is TGTGCCAGCAGCTTTCAGGGGGCTGCGAACACTGAAGCTTTCTTT. Protein product: CASSFQGAANTEAFF.